This T cell receptor (beta chain) derives from a study of shared clonotypes between healthy human individuals. Germline CDR1 SGHVS, CDR2 FQNEAQ. V gave up 1 base and J gave up 3 bases, with 6 bases separating them. The CDR3 is made up of 13 amino acids. Here immunoSEQ multiplex PCR was the method, and the copy in TCRdb shows in-frame clones only, minus some. The table lists 550,000 to 600,000 clones, roughly 79% of them singletons. The chain is built from TRBV7-8 and TRBJ1-2; no clear D gene. Sequencing was done on a sample of PBMCs. The clonotype was recovered from a middle-aged woman in good health. Some clones in this sample may be carry-over from other donors' samples. CDR3 region: CASSLDTHYGYTF. The CDR3 DNA reads TGTGCCAGCAGCTTAGACACCCACTATGGCTACACCTTC.